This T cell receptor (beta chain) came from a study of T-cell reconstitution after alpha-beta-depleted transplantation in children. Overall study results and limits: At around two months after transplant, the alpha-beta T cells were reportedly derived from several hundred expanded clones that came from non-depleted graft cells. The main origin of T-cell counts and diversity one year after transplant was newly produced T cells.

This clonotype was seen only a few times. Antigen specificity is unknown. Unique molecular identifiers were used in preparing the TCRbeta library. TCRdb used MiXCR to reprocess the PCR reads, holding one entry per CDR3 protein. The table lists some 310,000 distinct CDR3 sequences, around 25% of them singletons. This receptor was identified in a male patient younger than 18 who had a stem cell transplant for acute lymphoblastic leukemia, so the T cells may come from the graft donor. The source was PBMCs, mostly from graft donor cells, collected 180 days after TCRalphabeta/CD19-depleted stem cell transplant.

In nucleotides, the CDR3 is TGCAGCGCCGGAAAGGCGCACTACGAGCAGTACTTC. Residues: CSAGKAHYEQYF. The chain is built from TRBV29-1 and TRBJ2-7, with unresolved D. V was trimmed by 7 bases and J by 3 bases, leaving 13 bases between them. Germline V gene lookup returns CDR1 SQVTM and CDR2 ANQGSEA. The CDR3 consists of 12 residues.